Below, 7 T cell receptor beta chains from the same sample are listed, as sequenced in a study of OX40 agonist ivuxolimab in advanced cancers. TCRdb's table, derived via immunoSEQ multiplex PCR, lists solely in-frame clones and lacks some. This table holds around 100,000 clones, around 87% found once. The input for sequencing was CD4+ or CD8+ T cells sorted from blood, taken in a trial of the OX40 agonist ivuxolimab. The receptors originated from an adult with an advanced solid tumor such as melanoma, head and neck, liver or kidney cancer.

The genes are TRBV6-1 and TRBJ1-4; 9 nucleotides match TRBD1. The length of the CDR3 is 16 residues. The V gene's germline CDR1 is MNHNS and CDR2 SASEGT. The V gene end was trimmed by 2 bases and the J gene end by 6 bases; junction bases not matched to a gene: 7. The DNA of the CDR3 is TGTGCCAGCAGTGAACTCTGGGGACAGGGTTATGAAAAACTGTTTTTT. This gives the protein CASSELWGQGYEKLFF.

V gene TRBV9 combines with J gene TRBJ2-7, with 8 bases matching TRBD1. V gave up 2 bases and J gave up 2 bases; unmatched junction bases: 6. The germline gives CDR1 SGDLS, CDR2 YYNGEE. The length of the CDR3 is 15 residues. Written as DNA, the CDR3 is TGTGCCAGCAGCGTCCGGTGGACAGGGACCTACGAGCAGTACTTC. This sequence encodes CASSVRWTGTYEQYF.

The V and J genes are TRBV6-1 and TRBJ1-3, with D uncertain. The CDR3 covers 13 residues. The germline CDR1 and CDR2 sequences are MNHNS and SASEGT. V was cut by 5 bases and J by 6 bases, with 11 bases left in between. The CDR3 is CASSSGPLNTIYF. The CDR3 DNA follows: TGTGCCAGCAGTTCTGGACCGCTAAACACCATATATTTT.

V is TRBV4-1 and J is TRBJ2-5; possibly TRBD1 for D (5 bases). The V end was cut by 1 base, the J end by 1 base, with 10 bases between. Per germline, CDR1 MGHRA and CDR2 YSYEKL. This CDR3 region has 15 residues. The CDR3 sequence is CASSQGRQGQETQYF. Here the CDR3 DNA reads TGCGCCAGCAGCCAAGGGCGCCAGGGCCAAGAGACCCAGTACTTC.

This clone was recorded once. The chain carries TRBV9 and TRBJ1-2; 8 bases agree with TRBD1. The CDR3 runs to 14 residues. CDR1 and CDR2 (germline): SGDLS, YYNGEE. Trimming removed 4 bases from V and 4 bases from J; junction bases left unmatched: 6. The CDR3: CASSPGQGPYGYTF. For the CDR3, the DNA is TGTGCCAGCAGCCCCGGACAGGGACCCTATGGCTACACCTTC.

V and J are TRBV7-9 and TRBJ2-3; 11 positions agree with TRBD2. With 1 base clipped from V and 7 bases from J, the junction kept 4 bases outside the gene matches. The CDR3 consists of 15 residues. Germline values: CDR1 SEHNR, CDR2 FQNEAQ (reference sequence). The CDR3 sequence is CASSLEGTSGYTQYF. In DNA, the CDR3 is TGTGCCAGCAGCTTAGAGGGGACTAGCGGATATACGCAGTATTTT.

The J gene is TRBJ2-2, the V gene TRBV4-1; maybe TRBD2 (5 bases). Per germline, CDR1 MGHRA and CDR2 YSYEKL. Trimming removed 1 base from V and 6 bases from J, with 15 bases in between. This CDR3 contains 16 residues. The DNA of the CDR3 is TGCGCCAGCAGCCAAGCCGAACTAGTAAACGCCGGGGAGCTGTTTTTT. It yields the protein CASSQAELVNAGELFF.